The present TCR beta chain was sequenced within a study of T cells in Graves' hyperthyroidism and ophthalmopathy. The study's findings and limits: Blood also carried most thyroid clonotypes expanded above 0.001.

Germline CDR1 MNHEY, CDR2 SVGAGI. V was trimmed by 0 bases and J by 4 bases, leaving 6 bases between them. The CDR3 has 13 residues. The CDR3 regions of TCR beta were amplified from RNA transcripts. RT-PCR in the first round (using the HTBI primer set) targeted the TCR CDR3. TCRdb redid the calling of the multiplex PCR reads with MiXCR, one entry per CDR3 protein. The repertoire has approximately 400,000 distinct CDR3 sequences, around 18% of them found once; the top ten carry around two fifths. A remark on this clonotype: What it recognizes is unknown.

The cohort's ophthalmopathy patients, a group with duration under 3 months, had a Clinical Activity Score of at least 3 and a NOSPECS grade of at least 4. The TCR comes from a man in his late teens or twenties with Graves' ophthalmopathy. The chain has TRBV6-5 and TRBJ1-2; D may be TRBD1 (5 bases). Material: blood. The CDR3 here is CASSYSGTYGYTF. The CDR3 DNA reads as TGTGCCAGCAGTTACTCTGGGACCTATGGCTACACCTTC.